Detailed here is one T cell receptor (beta chain). Its antigen is unidentified. These data belong to a study of shared clonotypes between healthy human individuals. The CDR3 covers 13 residues. Germline values: CDR1 LGHNA, CDR2 YSLEER. The V gene lost 1 base and the J gene lost 6 bases, with 7 bases spanning the gap. Each replicate PCR on the sorted subsets used roughly 210 ng DNA (around 30,000 T cell genomes). Source study methods: Filtering differed, since immunoSEQ gave only junction sequences and no quality scores. Data came from immunoSEQ multiplex PCR; TCRdb stores just in-frame clones and leaves some out. V, J and clone size are taken as reported in that table, and D and trimming were inferred from the DNA itself. The data contain about 1,900,000 clones, approximately 94% of them singletons. Study-wide results and caveats: The study's rarefaction showed incomplete sorted-subset sequencing despite large depth.

Selected positively for CCR7 and CD45RO-negative, naive CD8 cells excluded terminally differentiated effector memory CD45RA+ cells. Specimen: naive CD8+ T cells sorted from blood. The receptor comes from a man aged 18-30 years in good health. This chain joins TRBV4-3 and TRBJ2-1; D remains unclear. The CDR3 region has the DNA TGCGCCAGCAGCCAAGTGGTCGGCAATGAGCAGTTCTTC. Translating gives CASSQVVGNEQFF.